These 19 T cell receptor beta chains came from one sample sequenced in a study of early T cells in non-severe SARS-CoV-2 infection (dated by TCRdb to about 2021). The method behind the library was 5' RACE. The reads were generated on a NextSeq 500. TCRdb applied fastp at Q25 and MiXCR to the public reads, then kept only in-frame beta chains. Rows with one shared CDR3 protein collapse into an entry with the most common genes and DNA. The sample yields over 50,000 distinct CDR3 sequences; 9.5% to 14% were counted once. The ten largest clonotypes hold roughly 1.7% of the sample. Input material: whole blood. The receptors originated from an adult who was a healthcare worker with PCR-confirmed SARS-CoV-2 infection or an uninfected control (not recorded which).

V gene TRBV20-1 combines with J gene TRBJ1-1; D is unresolved. The V and J ends lost 0 bases and 1 base respectively, with 6 bases between them. Germline assignment: CDR1 DFQATT and CDR2 SNEGSKA (reference sequence). The CDR3 runs to 13 residues. The CDR3 loop is CSARDLENTEAFF. The CDR3 coding sequence is TGCAGTGCTAGAGATCTGGAGAACACTGAAGCTTTCTTT.

This clonotype was seen many times. CDR3 DNA sequence: TGTGCCAGCAGCCAATCCCCTCGGGGGGGTGGCGAGCAGTACTTC. Its translation: CASSQSPRGGGEQYF. The chain recombines TRBV3-1 with TRBJ2-7; TRBD2 aligns across 8 bases. The CDR3 contains 15 residues. CDR1 and CDR2 from the germline V gene are LGHDT and YNNKEL (reference sequence). Trimming removed 2 bases from V and 6 bases from J; junction bases left unmatched: 9.

This clonotype was counted at least ten times. The chain has TRBV30 and TRBJ2-1; no reliable D call. Per germline, CDR1 GTSNPN and CDR2 SVGIG (reference sequence). The CDR3 extends over 13 amino acids. The ends were cut back, 5 bases at V and 8 bases at J, with 16 bases in the middle. The CDR3 spells CAWSPRRTDEQFF. The CDR3 DNA sequence: TGTGCCTGGTCCCCCCGCCGTACAGATGAGCAGTTCTTC.

A few counts support this clonotype. The CDR3 loop reads CASADRVDEQYF. The CDR3 DNA reads as TGTGCCAGCGCAGACAGGGTCGACGAGCAGTACTTC. This chain uses TRBV2 with TRBJ2-7; 7 bases match TRBD1. Germline lookup yields CDR1 SNHLY and CDR2 FYNNEI. V lost 8 bases and J lost 5; bases outside the gene matches: 6. The CDR3 runs to 12 residues. The full variable domain, its missing parts supplied by reference TRBV2 and TRBJ2-7, is EPEVTQTPSHQVTQMGQEVILRCVPISNHLYFYWYRQILGQKVEFLVSFYNNEISEKSEIFDDQFSVERPDGSNFTLKIRSTKLEDSAMYFCASADRVDEQYFGPGTRLTVT.

This clonotype occurred many times. The V and J genes are TRBV28 and TRBJ2-7, with TRBD2 matching 14 bases. The V gene's germline CDR1 is MDHEN and CDR2 SYDVKM. J gave up 3 bases and V 6 bases, and 10 bases lay outside the gene matches. CDR3 length: 17 amino acids. The CDR3 loop reads CASSPPGTSGGRYEQYF. CDR3 DNA sequence: TGTGCCAGCAGCCCCCCCGGGACTAGCGGGGGCCGCTACGAGCAGTACTTC.

The chain has TRBV20-1 and TRBJ2-7; perhaps TRBD2 as D (5 bases). Germline V CDR1 and CDR2: DFQATT, SNEGSKA (reference sequence). Between the trimmed V and J ends, which lost 0 bases and 4 bases, there was a span of 7 bases. CDR3 size: 12 residues. In nucleotides, the CDR3 is TGCAGTGCTAGAGATACGGGGTACGAGCAGTACTTC. Amino acids: CSARDTGYEQYF.

This clonotype occurred many times. The V call is TRBV7-9, the J call TRBJ1-2, with D unresolved. V was trimmed by 6 bases and J by 1 base, leaving 9 bases between them. The length of the CDR3 is 13 residues. Germline CDR1 is SEHNR and CDR2 is FQNEAQ (reference sequence). The chain's CDR3 is CASRSGINYGYTF. The CDR3 nucleotides are TGTGCCAGCAGGTCCGGGATTAACTATGGCTACACCTTC.

This clonotype was found many times. This chain uses TRBV29-1 with TRBJ2-1; D remains ambiguous. CDR3 size: 13 residues. The germline V gene encodes CDR1 SQVTM and CDR2 ANQGSEA. V shed 7 bases and J shed 0 bases, with 10 bases lying between them. The CDR3 loop is CSAPRSSYNEQFF. The CDR3 DNA follows: TGCAGCGCCCCCAGGAGCTCCTACAATGAGCAGTTCTTC.

The chain uses TRBV20-1 and TRBJ2-3; tentatively, D is TRBD2 (5 bases). The CDR3 totals 14 residues. CDR1 and CDR2 from the germline V gene are DFQATT and SNEGSKA (reference sequence). The V and J ends lost 5 bases and 0 bases respectively, with 12 bases between them. The CDR3 nucleotides are TGCAGTGCTGCCCGGGATACTAGCACAGATACGCAGTATTTT. Translation: CSAARDTSTDTQYF.

This clonotype appeared many times. The chain is built from TRBV12-3 or TRBV12-4 and TRBJ2-1, with D uncertain. The CDR3 sequence is 13 residues long. Trimming removed 1 base from V and 4 bases from J, with 5 bases in between. The CDR3 loop is CASSLGRYNEQFF. The CDR3 coding sequence is TGTGCCAGCAGTTTAGGCAGATACAATGAGCAGTTCTTC.

The chain joins TRBV7-9 to TRBJ2-7, with 12 bases fitting TRBD1. CDR1 and CDR2 (germline): SEHNR, FQNEAQ (reference sequence). With V trimmed by 5 bases and J by 4 bases, 12 bases remained unmatched. The CDR3 length is 17 residues. The CDR3 DNA reads TGTGCCAGCAGCCGCTCCACCGGGACAGGGGGCGCATACGAGCAGTACTTC. Encoded protein: CASSRSTGTGGAYEQYF.

The CDR3 sequence: CASSQDQASGRNTDTQYF. DNA of the CDR3: TGTGCCAGCAGCCAAGATCAGGCTAGCGGGAGAAACACAGATACGCAGTATTTT. This chain connects TRBV4-2 to TRBJ2-3; the match to TRBD2 covers 10 bases. The CDR3 has 18 residues. The V gene's germline CDR1 is LGHNA and CDR2 YNFKEQ. V was clipped by 0 bases and J by 2 bases; unmatched bases: 8.

This clonotype turned up a few times. The chain recombines TRBV24-1 with TRBJ2-2; 11 positions agree with TRBD1. Germline loops: CDR1 KGHDR, CDR2 SFDVKD. Trimming cost V 4 bases and J 5 bases; bases outside gene matches: 8. The CDR3 contains 17 residues. The CDR3 DNA is TGTGCCACCAGTGAACCACCGGGACAGGGGGGGACCGGGGAGCTGTTTTTT. Protein: CATSEPPGQGGTGELFF.

The chain's CDR3 is CASSFKRNNEQFF. The CDR3 DNA reads as TGTGCCAGCAGCTTTAAGCGGAACAATGAGCAGTTCTTC. The genes are TRBV7-2 and TRBJ2-1; the D gene is possibly TRBD2 (5 bases). This CDR3 region has 13 residues. V was clipped by 3 bases and J by 5 bases, with 8 bases between them. Germline V lookup: CDR1 SGHTA, CDR2 FQGNSA.

The V and J genes are TRBV5-8 and TRBJ1-6; no clear D. The CDR3 has 14 residues. CDR1 and CDR2 from the germline V gene are SGHTS and YDEGEE. The V gene lost 6 bases and the J gene lost 0 bases, with 7 bases spanning the gap. The CDR3, as DNA: TGTGCCAGCACCGTTAGCTCCTATAATTCACCCCTCCACTTT. It specifies CASTVSSYNSPLHF.

At least ten counts were recorded for this clonotype. The chain links TRBV5-1 to TRBJ2-5; 8 bases are a match to TRBD1. J lost 1 base, V lost 4 bases, and 3 bases had no gene match. CDR1 is SGHRS, CDR2 YFSETQ, per germline. This CDR3 spans 14 amino acids. CDR3 loop: CASSAGQGQETQYF. CDR3 nucleotide sequence: TGCGCCAGCAGCGCCGGACAGGGCCAAGAGACCCAGTACTTC.

This clonotype was seen a few times. This chain joins TRBV13 and TRBJ1-6; 8 bases are a match to TRBD1. CDR3 length: 16 residues. Trimming took 5 bases from V and 10 from J; bases not matched to a gene: 13. CDR1 PRHDT and CDR2 FYEKMQ come from the germline V gene (reference sequence). The CDR3 loop reads CASSVRTGTGKSPLHF. The CDR3 nucleotides read TGTGCCAGCAGCGTAAGAACGGGGACAGGTAAATCACCCCTCCACTTT.

This clonotype was found many times. The V and J genes are TRBV20-1 and TRBJ1-2, with D perhaps TRBD1 (5 bases). The CDR3 spans 16 residues. With 6 bases removed from V and 2 bases from J, the gap between germline ends came to 22 bases. Germline loops: CDR1 DFQATT, CDR2 SNEGSKA (reference sequence). In DNA form, the CDR3 reads TGCAGTGCCCAAACCCCCGGGACGGGCCCCAACTATGGCTACACCTTC. The encoded protein is CSAQTPGTGPNYGYTF.

This clonotype was recorded many times. V and J are TRBV7-2 and TRBJ2-4, with TRBD2 matching over 8 bases. Trimming took 5 bases from V and 5 from J; bases not matched to a gene: 14. Germline lookup yields CDR1 SGHTA and CDR2 FQGNSA. The CDR3 is 17 amino acids. This chain's CDR3 is CASSPNMGGGRENIQYF. The CDR3 DNA reads as TGTGCCAGCAGCCCTAATATGGGCGGGGGGAGAGAAAACATTCAGTACTTC. The entire variable domain, with the rest obtained from reference TRBV7-2 and TRBJ2-4, is as follows: GAGVSQSPSNKVTEKGKDVELRCDPISGHTALYWYRQSLGQGLEFLIYFQGNSAPDKSGLPSDRFSAERTGGSVSTLTIQRTQQEDSAVYLCASSPNMGGGRENIQYFGAGTRLSVL.